This T cell receptor beta chain was found in a study of STAT5B mutations in CD4+ large granular lymphocyte leukemia. About the research overall: Among healthy donors, a particular HLA allele went with more CDR3 'QG' motifs. Whole-study findings and limits: Top patient clones used TRBV06 genes more often: 8/27 versus 2/35 in controls.

Healthy controls were blood donor buffy coats. Sequencing was performed with immunoSEQ multiplex PCR; in TCRdb, only in-frame clones are kept and a portion is missing. This table holds over 35,000 clones, around 81% found once. As for this clone: What it recognizes is unknown.

The V segment lost 4 bases and the J segment 7 bases; nucleotides outside the gene matches: 9. CDR1 is MNHNY, CDR2 SVGAGI, per germline (reference sequence). CDR3 length: 14 residues. This clonotype was obtained from a human donor in good health. The sequencing input was CD4+ T cells from blood buffy coats. The chain employs TRBV6-6 and TRBJ1-1; TRBD1 aligns across 7 bases. DNA for the CDR3: TGTGCCAGCAGTTCCTTTACAGGGGCCCTTGAAGCTTTCTTT. This encodes CASSSFTGALEAFF.